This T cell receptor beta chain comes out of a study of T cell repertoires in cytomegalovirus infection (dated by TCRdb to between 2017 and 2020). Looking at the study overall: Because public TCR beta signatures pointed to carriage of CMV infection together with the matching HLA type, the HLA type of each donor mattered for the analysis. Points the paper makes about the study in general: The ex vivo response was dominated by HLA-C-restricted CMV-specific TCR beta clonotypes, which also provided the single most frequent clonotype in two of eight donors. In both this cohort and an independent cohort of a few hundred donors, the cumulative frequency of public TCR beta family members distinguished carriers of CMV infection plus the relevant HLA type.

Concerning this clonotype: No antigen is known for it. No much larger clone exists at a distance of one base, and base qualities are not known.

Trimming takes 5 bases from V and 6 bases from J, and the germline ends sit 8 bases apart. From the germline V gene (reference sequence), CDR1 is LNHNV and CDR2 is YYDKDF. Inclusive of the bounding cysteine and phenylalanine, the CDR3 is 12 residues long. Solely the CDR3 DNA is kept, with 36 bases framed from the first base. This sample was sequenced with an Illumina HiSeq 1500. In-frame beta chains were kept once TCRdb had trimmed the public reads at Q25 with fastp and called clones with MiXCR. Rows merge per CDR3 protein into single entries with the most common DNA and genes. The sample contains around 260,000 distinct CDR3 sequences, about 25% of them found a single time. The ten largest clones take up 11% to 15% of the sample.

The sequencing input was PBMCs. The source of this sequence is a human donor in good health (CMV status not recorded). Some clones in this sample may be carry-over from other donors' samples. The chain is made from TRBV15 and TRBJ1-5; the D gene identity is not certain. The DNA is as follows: TGTGCCACCAGCTGGAGGTTTCAGCCCCAGCATTTT. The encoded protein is CATSWRFQPQHF.